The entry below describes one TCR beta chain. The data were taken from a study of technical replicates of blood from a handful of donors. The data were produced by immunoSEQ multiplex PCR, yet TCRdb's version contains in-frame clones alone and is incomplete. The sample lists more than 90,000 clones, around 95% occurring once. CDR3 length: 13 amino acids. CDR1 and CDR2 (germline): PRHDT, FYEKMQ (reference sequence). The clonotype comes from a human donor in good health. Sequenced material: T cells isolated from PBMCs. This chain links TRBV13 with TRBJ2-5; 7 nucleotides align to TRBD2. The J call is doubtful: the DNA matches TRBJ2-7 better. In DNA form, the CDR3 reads TGTGCCAGCAGCCCTGCTAGCGGCTACGAGCAGTACTTC. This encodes CASSPASGYEQYF.